This passage covers 12 T cell receptor beta chains from one sample sequenced in a study of T-cell reconstitution after alpha-beta-depleted transplantation in children. Preparing the TCRbeta library involved the use of unique molecular identifiers. TCRdb re-analysed the PCR reads in MiXCR, keeping a single row per CDR3 protein. Counted here are around 480,000 distinct CDR3 sequences, approximately 30% occurring once; the ten biggest clones make up more than 2%. The sample here was PBMCs from the stem cell graft donor, taken from the stem cell graft. Source of these receptors: a human donor who donated a stem cell graft to a child with aplastic anemia.

This clonotype was counted a few times. The chain recombines TRBV6-2 or TRBV6-3 with TRBJ2-2, with unresolved D. Trimming cost V 2 bases and J 6 bases, with 4 bases left between them. This CDR3 spans 12 amino acids. CDR1 is MNHEY and CDR2 is SVGEGT in the germline V gene. The CDR3 region has the DNA TGTGCCAGCAGTTACGGCGCCGGGGAGCTGTTTTTT. Protein sequence: CASSYGAGELFF.

This rearrangement joins TRBV20-1 to TRBJ2-6; TRBD2 aligns across 7 bases. The CDR3 is 16 residues long. V lost 5 bases and J lost 0; bases outside the gene matches: 7. Per the germline V gene, CDR1 is DFQATT and CDR2 is SNEGSKA (reference sequence). The CDR3 sequence is CSAPGGPHSGANVLTF. The CDR3 coding sequence is TGCAGTGCTCCGGGAGGCCCACACTCTGGGGCCAACGTCCTGACTTTC.

The chain has TRBV7-2 and TRBJ2-2; 8 bases are a match to TRBD2. V lost 7 bases and J lost 5; bases outside the gene matches: 6. CDR1 and CDR2 from the germline V gene are SGHTA and FQGNSA. The CDR3 is 14 amino acids. The CDR3 protein is CASNRAGATGELFF. The CDR3 nucleotides read TGTGCCAGCAACCGAGCGGGAGCAACCGGGGAGCTGTTTTTT. Complete variable domain (other parts from reference TRBV7-2 and TRBJ2-2): GAGVSQSPSNKVTEKGKDVELRCDPISGHTALYWYRQSLGQGLEFLIYFQGNSAPDKSGLPSDRFSAERTGGSVSTLTIQRTQQEDSAVYLCASNRAGATGELFFGEGSRLTVL.

In this sample, this clonotype turned up many times. The V gene is TRBV7-2, the J gene TRBJ1-2, with D maybe TRBD1 (6 bases). Germline CDR1 and CDR2: SGHTA and FQGNSA. This CDR3 is 16 amino acids long. V lost 0 bases and J lost 4, with 15 bases in between. The CDR3: CASSLAQPKQGYGYTF. CDR3 DNA: TGTGCCAGCAGCTTAGCTCAGCCTAAACAGGGCTATGGCTACACCTTC.

The genes are TRBV7-6 and TRBJ1-4; D is ambiguous. V was clipped by 0 bases and J by 0 bases, with 5 bases between them. Per germline, CDR1 SGHVS and CDR2 FNYEAQ. The CDR3 runs 15 residues. The CDR3 DNA follows: TGTGCCAGCAGCTTAGCGGGTGCAACTAATGAAAAACTGTTTTTT. This gives the protein CASSLAGATNEKLFF. Drawing the rest from reference TRBV7-6 and TRBJ1-4, the complete variable domain is GAGVSQSPRYKVTKRGQDVALRCDPISGHVSLYWYRQALGQGPEFLTYFNYEAQQDKSGLPNDRFSAERPEGSISTLTIQRTEQRDSAMYRCASSLAGATNEKLFFGSGTQLSVL.

The chain couples TRBV5-8 to TRBJ2-1, with 11 bases aligning to TRBD2. The CDR3 runs to 15 residues. From germline, CDR1 is SGHTS and CDR2 YDEGEE. The V segment lost 4 bases and the J segment 8 bases; nucleotides outside the gene matches: 8. This CDR3 reads CASSITSGSFDEQFF. Here the CDR3 DNA reads TGTGCCAGCAGCATAACTAGCGGGAGTTTTGATGAGCAGTTCTTC. Combining the CDR3 with reference TRBV5-8 and TRBJ2-1 gives the whole variable domain EAGVTQSPTHLIKTRGQQATLRCSPISGHTSVYWYQQALGLGLQFLLWYDEGEERNRGNFPPRFSGRQFPNYSSELNVNALELEDSALYLCASSITSGSFDEQFFGPGTRLTVL.

The V and J genes are TRBV5-1 and TRBJ2-5; 9 bases map to TRBD1. Trimming at V came to 0 bases and at J to 5 bases, leaving 8 bases not matched to a gene. The CDR3 is 16 residues long. The germline gives CDR1 SGHRS, CDR2 YFSETQ. CDR3: CASSLGGATGGETQYF. The DNA for the CDR3 is TGCGCCAGCAGCTTGGGAGGTGCGACAGGGGGTGAGACCCAGTACTTC.

This clonotype was counted only a few times. V and J are TRBV4-2 and TRBJ2-3; TRBD1 is a possible D gene (6 bases). Trimming pared 5 bases from V and 6 bases from J, leaving 18 bases between. The CDR3 has 15 amino acids. CDR1 is LGHNA, CDR2 YNFKEQ, per germline. The CDR3 spells CASSFGSGAGDTQYF. DNA of the CDR3: TGTGCCAGCAGCTTCGGGTCAGGGGCTGGGGATACGCAGTATTTT.

This clonotype was detected once. J is TRBJ1-2 and V is TRBV12-2; the tabulated D call, TRBD1, remains unverified against the DNA. TRBV12-2 is a known pseudogene. The length of the CDR3 is 15 residues. The CDR3 protein is CASRSYRGQDYGYTF. CDR3 coding DNA: TGTGCAAGTCGCTCTTACAGGGGGCAAGACTATGGCTACACCTTC.

Only a few counts were recorded for this clonotype. The chain recombines TRBV5-5 with TRBJ2-3; D tentatively fits TRBD1 or TRBD2 (5 bases each). Germline V gene lookup returns CDR1 SGHKS and CDR2 YYEKEE (reference sequence). The CDR3 extends over 16 amino acids. V shed 2 bases and J shed 5 bases, with 18 bases lying between them. CDR3 loop: CASSLYRDEALDTQYF. In DNA, the CDR3 is TGTGCCAGCAGCTTATACCGGGACGAGGCCTTAGATACGCAGTATTTT.

The gene calls are TRBV5-1 and TRBJ1-1; 7 bases map to TRBD1. The CDR3 is 14 amino acids. Germline CDR1 and CDR2: SGHRS and YFSETQ. V was pared by 4 bases and J by 4 bases, with 7 bases of the junction left unmatched. The CDR3 is CASSTDREGTEAFF. CDR3 DNA: TGCGCCAGCAGCACCGACAGGGAGGGCACTGAAGCTTTCTTT.

This clonotype was detected only once. In DNA form, the CDR3 reads TGTGCCGGAAATAGCGCCGGGGAGCTGTTTTTT. This codes for CAGNSAGELFF. The V call is TRBV5-4, the J call TRBJ2-2; D perhaps matches TRBD2 (5 bases). Trimming pared 10 bases from V and 6 bases from J, leaving 10 bases between. There are 11 residues in the CDR3. Germline V gene sequence: CDR1 SGHNT, CDR2 YYREEE (reference sequence).